This TCR beta chain was sequenced for a study of shared T cell receptors in the human thymus. TCRdb keeps only in-frame clones here, not all; method: immunoSEQ multiplex PCR. This sample has around 730,000 clones, with 70% to 90% found just once. V was clipped by 0 bases and J by 5 bases; unmatched bases: 0. Per the germline V gene, CDR1 is MGHRA and CDR2 is YSYEKL. This CDR3 comprises 15 residues. A further study also used this sample, focusing on human thymus T cells. Turning to that study: Corrective heart surgery yielded resections, and these provided the thymus tissue. In unrelated individuals, thymic repertoires overlapped highly, according to related research.

The V call is TRBV4-1, the J call TRBJ1-6, with TRBD1 matching 8 bases. This TCR came from a girl less than two years old with a congenital heart defect. Sequencing was performed on thymocytes. The CDR3 DNA follows: TGCGCCAGCAGCCAAGACAGGGGGCATAATTCACCCCTCCACTTT. Its translation: CASSQDRGHNSPLHF.